A selection of T cell receptor beta chains follows, all from one sample in a study of cytomegalovirus exposure and HLA in healthy donors. Data came from immunoSEQ multiplex PCR; TCRdb stores just in-frame clones and leaves some out. The sample lists approximately 76,000 clones, 94% occurring once. Sequencing was done on a sample of PBMCs. The receptors shown here come from a young woman in good health and CMV-seropositive. Each CDR3 is given with its conserved first and last residue. D genes are given only for firm matches. Size is omitted from some rows. Given values are once, few, many or a class for expanded clones.

J gene: TRBJ1-2
D gene: -
clone size: -
V gene: TRBV6-5
CDR3 protein: CASSRDSLRGYTF
CDR3 DNA: TGTGCCAGCAGCCGAGATAGTCTCCGTGGCTACACCTTC

J gene: TRBJ2-3
D gene: -
clone size: -
V gene: TRBV10-3
CDR3 protein: CAIRPGTSSTDTQYF
CDR3 DNA: TGTGCCATCAGGCCGGGGACATCTAGCACAGATACGCAGTATTTT

J gene: TRBJ2-7
D gene: TRBD2
clone size: -
V gene: TRBV4-2
CDR3 protein: CASSYEAAGASYEQYF
CDR3 DNA: TGTGCCAGCAGCTACGAAGCAGCGGGAGCGTCCTACGAGCAGTACTTC

J gene: TRBJ2-5
D gene: -
clone size: -
V gene: TRBV4-2
CDR3 protein: CASSQDRRTYQETQYF
CDR3 DNA: TGTGCCAGCAGCCAAGATAGGAGGACTTATCAAGAGACCCAGTACTTC

J gene: TRBJ2-7
D gene: -
clone size: once
V gene: TRBV7-2
CDR3 protein: CASSYREGSYEQYF
CDR3 DNA: TGTGCCAGCAGCTACAGGGAGGGTTCCTACGAGCAGTACTTC

J gene: TRBJ2-7
D gene: -
clone size: -
V gene: TRBV18
CDR3 protein: CASSPSGGYEQYF
CDR3 DNA: TGTGCCAGCTCACCATCCGGGGGCTACGAGCAGTACTTC

J gene: TRBJ1-5
D gene: -
clone size: -
V gene: TRBV2
CDR3 protein: CASGRESNQPQHF
CDR3 DNA: TGTGCCAGCGGGAGGGAGAGCAATCAGCCCCAGCATTTT

J gene: TRBJ2-7
D gene: TRBD1
clone size: -
V gene: TRBV5-4
CDR3 protein: CASSLQGVDEQYF
CDR3 DNA: TGTGCCAGCAGCTTACAGGGGGTTGACGAGCAGTACTTC

J gene: TRBJ2-3
D gene: TRBD2
clone size: -
V gene: TRBV28
CDR3 protein: CASSLRLAGLSDTQYF
CDR3 DNA: TGTGCCAGCAGTTTAAGACTAGCGGGTTTGTCAGATACGCAGTATTTT

J gene: TRBJ1-1
D gene: -
clone size: -
V gene: TRBV25-1
CDR3 protein: CASRGVSGTEAFF
CDR3 DNA: TGTGCCAGCAGAGGGGTCTCGGGCACTGAAGCTTTCTTT

J gene: TRBJ2-3
D gene: -
clone size: -
V gene: TRBV21-1
CDR3 protein: CASSPKKKGSRDSNTQYF
CDR3 DNA: TGTGCCAGCAGCCCCAAAAAGAAAGGGAGTAGAGATTCGAATACGCAGTATTTT

J gene: TRBJ1-4
D gene: -
clone size: -
V gene: TRBV4-3
CDR3 protein: CASSQERGARGEKLFF
CDR3 DNA: TGCGCCAGCAGCCAAGAGAGAGGGGCGCGGGGTGAAAAACTGTTTTTT

J gene: TRBJ1-5
D gene: TRBD1
clone size: -
V gene: TRBV28
CDR3 protein: CASRPGQVGQPQHF
CDR3 DNA: TGTGCCAGCAGGCCGGGACAGGTAGGTCAGCCCCAGCATTTT

J gene: TRBJ1-5
D gene: -
clone size: -
V gene: TRBV2
CDR3 protein: CASSGGNQPQHF
CDR3 DNA: TGTGCCAGCAGCGGGGGTAATCAGCCCCAGCATTTT

J gene: TRBJ1-2
D gene: TRBD1
clone size: -
V gene: TRBV5-6
CDR3 protein: CASSAGTGGYPGGYTF
CDR3 DNA: TGTGCCAGCAGCGCCGGGACAGGGGGTTACCCTGGGGGCTACACCTTC

J gene: TRBJ2-5
D gene: -
clone size: -
V gene: TRBV19
CDR3 protein: CASSLSSQETQYF
CDR3 DNA: TGTGCCAGTAGTCTTAGCTCTCAAGAGACCCAGTACTTC

J gene: TRBJ2-5
D gene: TRBD2
clone size: -
V gene: TRBV7-8
CDR3 protein: CASSLERGGRETQYF
CDR3 DNA: TGTGCCAGCAGCTTAGAGCGGGGGGGCCGAGAGACCCAGTACTTC

J gene: TRBJ2-1
D gene: TRBD1
clone size: -
V gene: TRBV18
CDR3 protein: CASSQRTGIYNEQFF
CDR3 DNA: TGTGCCAGCTCACAAAGGACAGGGATCTACAATGAGCAGTTCTTC

J gene: TRBJ2-7
D gene: TRBD1
clone size: once
V gene: TRBV9
CDR3 protein: CASSVTRDRDEQYF
CDR3 DNA: TGTGCCAGCAGCGTTACCAGGGACAGGGACGAGCAGTACTTC

J gene: TRBJ2-7
D gene: -
clone size: -
V gene: TRBV27
CDR3 protein: CASSLKSAGQSYEQYF
CDR3 DNA: TGTGCCAGCAGTTTAAAGTCCGCGGGACAGTCCTACGAGCAGTACTTC

J gene: TRBJ1-2
D gene: -
clone size: -
V gene: TRBV7-3
CDR3 protein: CASSPNGGGGGYTF
CDR3 DNA: TGTGCCAGCAGCCCAAACGGGGGTGGAGGTGGCTACACCTTC

J gene: TRBJ2-2
D gene: TRBD2
clone size: once
V gene: TRBV7-8
CDR3 protein: CASSLDRTSVNTGELFF
CDR3 DNA: TGTGCCAGCAGCTTAGATAGGACTAGCGTGAACACCGGGGAGCTGTTTTTT

J gene: TRBJ2-7
D gene: -
clone size: -
V gene: TRBV7-9
CDR3 protein: CASSLVILFRGTSSYEQYF
CDR3 DNA: TGTGCCAGCAGCTTAGTCATTCTGTTTCGCGGGACGAGCTCCTACGAGCAGTACTTC

J gene: TRBJ1-1
D gene: TRBD1
clone size: -
V gene: TRBV5-8
CDR3 protein: CASSVGAGGAEAFF
CDR3 DNA: TGTGCCAGCAGCGTGGGTGCAGGGGGCGCGGAAGCTTTCTTT

J gene: TRBJ2-7
D gene: -
clone size: -
V gene: TRBV21-1
CDR3 protein: CASSTTDSGTGPYYEQYF
CDR3 DNA: TGTGCCAGCAGCACTACCGACTCTGGGACAGGGCCTTACTACGAGCAGTACTTC

J gene: TRBJ1-1
D gene: -
clone size: -
V gene: TRBV19
CDR3 protein: CASSILGRDTEAFF
CDR3 DNA: TGTGCCAGTAGTATATTGGGTCGGGACACTGAAGCTTTCTTT

J gene: TRBJ2-1
D gene: TRBD2
clone size: -
V gene: TRBV25-1
CDR3 protein: CASSGGGTTYNEQFF
CDR3 DNA: TGTGCCAGCAGTGGCGGGGGGACTACCTACAATGAGCAGTTCTTC

J gene: TRBJ1-6
D gene: -
clone size: -
V gene: TRBV5-6
CDR3 protein: CASSLQGFSPLHF
CDR3 DNA: TGTGCCAGCAGCTTGCAGGGCTTCTCACCCCTCCACTTT

J gene: TRBJ2-3
D gene: -
clone size: -
V gene: TRBV5-1
CDR3 protein: CASSLDRVQDTQYF
CDR3 DNA: TGCGCCAGCAGCTTGGACAGGGTGCAAGATACGCAGTATTTT

J gene: TRBJ1-3
D gene: -
clone size: once
V gene: TRBV5-1
CDR3 protein: CASSLRSSGNTIYF
CDR3 DNA: TGCGCCAGCAGCTTACGGAGCTCTGGAAACACCATATATTTT

J gene: TRBJ1-5
D gene: -
clone size: -
V gene: TRBV28
CDR3 protein: CASSPSRGFLQPQHF
CDR3 DNA: TGTGCCAGCAGTCCAAGTCGGGGTTTCTTGCAGCCCCAGCATTTT

J gene: TRBJ1-5
D gene: -
clone size: -
V gene: TRBV6-6
CDR3 protein: CASSYPRQQGNQPQHF
CDR3 DNA: TGTGCCAGCAGTTACCCCCGTCAACAGGGCAATCAGCCCCAGCATTTT

J gene: TRBJ1-2
D gene: TRBD1
clone size: -
V gene: TRBV28
CDR3 protein: CASSIPGQGVVIGKGYTF
CDR3 DNA: TGTGCCAGCAGTATACCGGGACAGGGGGTTGTTATAGGGAAAGGCTACACCTTC

J gene: TRBJ2-1
D gene: TRBD2
clone size: -
V gene: TRBV15
CDR3 protein: CATSGDSGRAINEQFF
CDR3 DNA: TGTGCCACCAGCGGAGATAGCGGGAGGGCCATCAATGAGCAGTTCTTC

J gene: TRBJ1-2
D gene: -
clone size: -
V gene: TRBV29-1
CDR3 protein: CSVDNEGDGYTF
CDR3 DNA: TGCAGCGTCGATAATGAGGGGGATGGCTACACCTTC

J gene: TRBJ2-1
D gene: -
clone size: -
V gene: TRBV7-3
CDR3 protein: CASSPRQGEDNEQFF
CDR3 DNA: TGTGCCAGCAGCCCACGGCAGGGCGAAGACAATGAGCAGTTCTTC

J gene: TRBJ1-3
D gene: TRBD1
clone size: -
V gene: TRBV19
CDR3 protein: CASGQGLRNTIYF
CDR3 DNA: TGTGCCAGCGGACAGGGTTTAAGAAACACCATATATTTT

J gene: TRBJ1-4
D gene: TRBD1
clone size: -
V gene: TRBV28
CDR3 protein: CASSTRDRDLNEKLFF
CDR3 DNA: TGTGCCAGCAGTACCCGGGACAGGGACCTAAATGAAAAACTGTTTTTT

J gene: TRBJ2-3
D gene: TRBD1
clone size: -
V gene: TRBV5-6
CDR3 protein: CASSLRDRESTDTQYF
CDR3 DNA: TGTGCCAGCAGCTTGCGGGACAGGGAAAGCACAGATACGCAGTATTTT

J gene: TRBJ1-4
D gene: TRBD1
clone size: -
V gene: TRBV28
CDR3 protein: CASSKQGANEKLFF
CDR3 DNA: TGTGCCAGCAGTAAACAGGGGGCTAATGAAAAACTGTTTTTT

J gene: TRBJ2-1
D gene: -
clone size: -
V gene: TRBV7-2
CDR3 protein: CASSSGQPSYNEQFF
CDR3 DNA: TGTGCCAGCAGCTCCGGACAGCCTTCCTACAATGAGCAGTTCTTC

J gene: TRBJ2-2
D gene: -
clone size: -
V gene: TRBV23-1
CDR3 protein: CASSHRVAGELFF
CDR3 DNA: TGCGCCAGCAGTCACCGGGTAGCCGGGGAGCTGTTTTTT

J gene: TRBJ1-3
D gene: -
clone size: -
V gene: TRBV7-6
CDR3 protein: CASSVTDSSSGNTIYF
CDR3 DNA: TGTGCCAGCAGCGTAACCGACAGCAGCTCTGGAAACACCATATATTTT

J gene: TRBJ2-7
D gene: -
clone size: -
V gene: TRBV20-1
CDR3 protein: CSARGGYEQYF
CDR3 DNA: TGCAGTGCTAGGGGGGGTTACGAGCAGTACTTC

J gene: TRBJ2-6
D gene: TRBD1
clone size: -
V gene: TRBV7-3
CDR3 protein: CASSLQGANSGANVLTF
CDR3 DNA: TGTGCCAGCAGTTTACAGGGGGCCAACTCTGGGGCCAACGTCCTGACTTTC

J gene: TRBJ2-5
D gene: -
clone size: -
V gene: TRBV4-2
CDR3 protein: CASSPSGGLAQETQYF
CDR3 DNA: TGTGCCAGCAGCCCATCCGGGGGGCTGGCGCAAGAGACCCAGTACTTC

J gene: TRBJ2-3
D gene: -
clone size: -
V gene: TRBV11-2
CDR3 protein: CASSLDPFTDTQYF
CDR3 DNA: TGTGCCAGCAGCTTAGACCCCTTCACAGATACGCAGTATTTT

J gene: TRBJ1-6
D gene: -
clone size: -
V gene: TRBV27
CDR3 protein: CASRYPSYNSPLHF
CDR3 DNA: TGTGCCAGCAGATATCCCTCCTATAATTCACCCCTCCACTTT

J gene: TRBJ2-3
D gene: -
clone size: -
V gene: TRBV5-4
CDR3 protein: CASSRELGGISTDTQYF
CDR3 DNA: TGTGCCAGCAGCCGGGAGCTCGGCGGGATTAGCACAGATACGCAGTATTTT

J gene: TRBJ2-3
D gene: TRBD2
clone size: -
V gene: TRBV7-2
CDR3 protein: CASSLGRSGGALDTQYF
CDR3 DNA: TGTGCCAGCAGCTTAGGGAGGAGCGGGGGGGCGTTGGATACGCAGTATTTT

J gene: TRBJ2-3
D gene: TRBD1
clone size: -
V gene: TRBV9
CDR3 protein: CASSVAGQALADTQYF
CDR3 DNA: TGTGCCAGCAGCGTAGCTGGACAGGCCCTGGCAGATACGCAGTATTTT

J gene: TRBJ2-3
D gene: -
clone size: -
V gene: TRBV13
CDR3 protein: CASSPRSTGADTQYF
CDR3 DNA: TGTGCCAGCAGCCCTAGGAGTACGGGAGCAGATACGCAGTATTTT

J gene: TRBJ2-3
D gene: TRBD2
clone size: -
V gene: TRBV11-2
CDR3 protein: CASSLGLVPDTQYF
CDR3 DNA: TGTGCCAGCAGCTTGGGACTAGTTCCAGATACGCAGTATTTT

J gene: TRBJ2-1
D gene: TRBD2
clone size: -
V gene: TRBV7-9
CDR3 protein: CASSVSPGTSGIAEQFF
CDR3 DNA: TGTGCCAGCAGCGTAAGCCCCGGGACTAGCGGAATAGCTGAGCAGTTCTTC